This T cell receptor (beta chain) stems from a study of blood T cells in healthy people across ages. Overall study results and limits: Diversity was higher, and naive CD4+ cells more numerous, in long-lived donors than in aged donors.

The CDR3 runs to 16 residues. Unmatched junction bases numbered 12, after V lost 4 bases and J lost 7 bases. The germline V gene encodes CDR1 MNHEY and CDR2 SVGAGI. A sample-barcoded 5' primer and a J-beta primer mix were used in a second PCR of about 7 to 12 cycles. TCRdb re-called the 5' RACE reads through MiXCR, storing one row per CDR3 protein. The sample has some 550,000 distinct CDR3 sequences, roughly 48% seen once. In the case of this clonotype: The antigen is unknown.

Each donor gave around 9.6 milliliters of peripheral blood. This TCR was recovered from a man older than 75 in good health. The specimen was blood. This chain uses TRBV6-5 with TRBJ2-2, with 7 bases aligning to TRBD2. CDR3 region: CASSSGGAGYVGELFF. CDR3 sequence (DNA): TGTGCCAGCAGTTCCGGGGGAGCGGGGTATGTCGGGGAGCTGTTTTTT.